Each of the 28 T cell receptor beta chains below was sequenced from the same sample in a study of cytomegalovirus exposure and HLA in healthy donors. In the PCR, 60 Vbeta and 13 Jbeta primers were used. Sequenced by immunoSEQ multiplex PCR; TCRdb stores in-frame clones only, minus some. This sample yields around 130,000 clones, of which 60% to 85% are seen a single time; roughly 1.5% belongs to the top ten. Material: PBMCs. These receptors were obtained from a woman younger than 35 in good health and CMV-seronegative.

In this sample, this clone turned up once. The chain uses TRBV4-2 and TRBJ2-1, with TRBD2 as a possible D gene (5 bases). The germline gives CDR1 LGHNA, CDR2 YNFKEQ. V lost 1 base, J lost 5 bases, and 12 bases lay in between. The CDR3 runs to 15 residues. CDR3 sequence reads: CASSQVKAADNEQFF. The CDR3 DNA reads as TGTGCCAGCAGCCAAGTCAAAGCGGCGGACAATGAGCAGTTCTTC.

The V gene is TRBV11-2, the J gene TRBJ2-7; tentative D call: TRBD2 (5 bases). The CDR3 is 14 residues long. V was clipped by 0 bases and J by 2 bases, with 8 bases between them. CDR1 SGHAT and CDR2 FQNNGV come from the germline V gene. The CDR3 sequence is CASSLEVRAYEQYF. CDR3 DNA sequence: TGTGCCAGCAGCTTAGAGGTGAGGGCCTACGAGCAGTACTTC.

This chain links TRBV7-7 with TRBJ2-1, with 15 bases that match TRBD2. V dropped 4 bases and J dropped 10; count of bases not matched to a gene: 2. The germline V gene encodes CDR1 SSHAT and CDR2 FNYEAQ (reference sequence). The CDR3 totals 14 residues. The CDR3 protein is CASSSGLAGGEQFF. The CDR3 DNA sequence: TGTGCCAGCAGCTCGGGACTAGCGGGAGGAGAGCAGTTCTTC.

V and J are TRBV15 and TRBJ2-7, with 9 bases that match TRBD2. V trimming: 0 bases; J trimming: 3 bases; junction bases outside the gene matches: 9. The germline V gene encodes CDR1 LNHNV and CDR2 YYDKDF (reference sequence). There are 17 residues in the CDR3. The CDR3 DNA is TGTGCCACCAGCAGAGATCGTGGGGCTAGCGGGGTCTACGAGCAGTACTTC. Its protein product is CATSRDRGASGVYEQYF. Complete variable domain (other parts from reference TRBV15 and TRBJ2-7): DAMVIQNPRYQVTQFGKPVTLSCSQTLNHNVMYWYQQKSSQAPKLLFHYYDKDFNNEADTPDNFQSRRPNTSFCFLDIRSPGLGDTAMYLCATSRDRGASGVYEQYFGPGTRLTVT.

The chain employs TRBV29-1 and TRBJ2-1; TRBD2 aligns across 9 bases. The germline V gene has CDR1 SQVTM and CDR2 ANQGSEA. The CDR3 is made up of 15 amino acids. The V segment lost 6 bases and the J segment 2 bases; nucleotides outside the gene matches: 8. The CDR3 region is CSVRFSGRPYNEQFF. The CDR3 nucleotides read TGCAGCGTCCGCTTTAGCGGGAGACCCTACAATGAGCAGTTCTTC.

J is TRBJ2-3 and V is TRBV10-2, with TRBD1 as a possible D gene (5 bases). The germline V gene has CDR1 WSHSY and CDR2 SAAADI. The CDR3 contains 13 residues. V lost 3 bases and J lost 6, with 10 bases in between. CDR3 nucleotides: TGCGCCAGCAGTGAAGGGGTAACGGATACGCAGTATTTT. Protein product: CASSEGVTDTQYF.

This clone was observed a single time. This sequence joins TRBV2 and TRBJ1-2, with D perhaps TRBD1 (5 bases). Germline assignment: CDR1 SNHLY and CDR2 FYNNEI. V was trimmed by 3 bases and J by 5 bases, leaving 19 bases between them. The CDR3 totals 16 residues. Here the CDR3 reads CASSDVLDSSSYGYTF. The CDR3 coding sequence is TGTGCCAGCAGTGACGTTCTTGACAGTTCCTCATATGGCTACACCTTC.

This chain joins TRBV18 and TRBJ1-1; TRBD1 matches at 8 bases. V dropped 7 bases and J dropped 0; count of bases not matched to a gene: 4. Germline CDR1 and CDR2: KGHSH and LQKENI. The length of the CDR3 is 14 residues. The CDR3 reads CASLRTGLNTEAFF. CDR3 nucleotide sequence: TGTGCCAGCTTGCGGACAGGGCTGAACACTGAAGCTTTCTTT.

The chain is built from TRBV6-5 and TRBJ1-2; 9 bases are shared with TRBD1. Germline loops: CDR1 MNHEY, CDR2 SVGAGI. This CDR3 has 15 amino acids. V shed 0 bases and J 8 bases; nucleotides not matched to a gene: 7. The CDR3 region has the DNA TGTGCCAGCAGTTACTCCAACAGGGGGCTGGGAGGCTACACCTTC. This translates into CASSYSNRGLGGYTF.

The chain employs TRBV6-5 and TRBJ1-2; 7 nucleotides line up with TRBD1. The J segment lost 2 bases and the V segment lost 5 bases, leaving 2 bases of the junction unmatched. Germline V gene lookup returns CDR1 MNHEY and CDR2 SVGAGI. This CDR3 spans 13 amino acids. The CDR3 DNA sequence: TGTGCCAGCAGTAGGGGACAGAACTATGGCTACACCTTC. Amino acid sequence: CASSRGQNYGYTF.

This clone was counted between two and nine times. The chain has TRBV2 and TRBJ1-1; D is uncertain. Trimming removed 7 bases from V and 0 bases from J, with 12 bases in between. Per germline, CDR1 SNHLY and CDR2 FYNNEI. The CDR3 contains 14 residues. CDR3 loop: CASNREGMNTEAFF. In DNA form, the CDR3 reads TGTGCCAGCAACCGTGAGGGAATGAACACTGAAGCTTTCTTT.

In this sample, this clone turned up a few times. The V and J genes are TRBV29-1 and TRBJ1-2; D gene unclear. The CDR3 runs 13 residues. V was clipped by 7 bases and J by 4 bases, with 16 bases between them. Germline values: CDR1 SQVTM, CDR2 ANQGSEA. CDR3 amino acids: CSGERSTGYGYTF. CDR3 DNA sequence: TGCAGCGGAGAACGGTCAACGGGCTATGGCTACACCTTC. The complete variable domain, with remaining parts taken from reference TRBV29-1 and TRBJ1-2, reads SAVISQKPSRDICQRGTSLTIQCQVDSQVTMMFWYRQQPGQSLTLIATANQGSEATYESGFVIDKFPISRPNLTFSTLTVSNMSPEDSSIYLCSGERSTGYGYTFGSGTRLTVV.

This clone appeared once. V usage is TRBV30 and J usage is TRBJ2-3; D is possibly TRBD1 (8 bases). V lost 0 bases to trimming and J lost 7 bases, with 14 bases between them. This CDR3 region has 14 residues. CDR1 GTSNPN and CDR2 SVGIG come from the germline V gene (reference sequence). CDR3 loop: CAWSVQGGVNTQYF. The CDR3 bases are TGTGCCTGGAGTGTACAGGGGGGGGTGAATACGCAGTATTTT.

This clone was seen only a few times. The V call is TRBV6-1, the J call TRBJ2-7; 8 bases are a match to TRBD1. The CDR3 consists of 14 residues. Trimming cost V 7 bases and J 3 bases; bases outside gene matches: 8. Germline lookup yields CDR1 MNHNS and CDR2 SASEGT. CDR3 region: CASNRQGTGYEQYF. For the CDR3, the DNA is TGTGCCAGCAACAGACAGGGGACGGGCTACGAGCAGTACTTC.

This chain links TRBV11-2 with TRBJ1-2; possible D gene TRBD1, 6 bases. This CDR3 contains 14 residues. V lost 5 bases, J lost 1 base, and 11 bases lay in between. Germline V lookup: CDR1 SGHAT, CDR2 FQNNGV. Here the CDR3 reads CASSPDSLNYGYTF. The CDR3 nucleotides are TGTGCCAGCAGCCCGGACAGCCTTAACTATGGCTACACCTTC.

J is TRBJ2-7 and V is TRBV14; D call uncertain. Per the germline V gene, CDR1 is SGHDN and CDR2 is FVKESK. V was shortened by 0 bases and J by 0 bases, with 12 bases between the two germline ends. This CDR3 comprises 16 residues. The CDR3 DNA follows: TGTGCCAGCAGCCAAGATTTTGCGGTTTTCTCCTACGAGCAGTACTTC. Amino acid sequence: CASSQDFAVFSYEQYF.

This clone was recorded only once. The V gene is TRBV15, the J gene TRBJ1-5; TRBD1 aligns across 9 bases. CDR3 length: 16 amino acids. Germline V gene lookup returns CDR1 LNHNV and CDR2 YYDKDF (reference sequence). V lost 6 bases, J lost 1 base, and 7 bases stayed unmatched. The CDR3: CATRVAGQGSNQPQHF. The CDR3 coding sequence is TGTGCCACCAGGGTCGCGGGACAGGGAAGCAATCAGCCCCAGCATTTT. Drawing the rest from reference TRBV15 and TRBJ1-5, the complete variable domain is DAMVIQNPRYQVTQFGKPVTLSCSQTLNHNVMYWYQQKSSQAPKLLFHYYDKDFNNEADTPDNFQSRRPNTSFCFLDIRSPGLGDTAMYLCATRVAGQGSNQPQHFGDGTRLSIL.

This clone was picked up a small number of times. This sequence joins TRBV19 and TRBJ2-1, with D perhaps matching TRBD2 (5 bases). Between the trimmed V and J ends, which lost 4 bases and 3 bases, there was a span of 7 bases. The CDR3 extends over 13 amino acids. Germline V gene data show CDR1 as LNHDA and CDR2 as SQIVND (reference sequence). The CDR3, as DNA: TGTGCCAGTAGTAGTGGACTCTACAATGAGCAGTTCTTC. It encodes CASSSGLYNEQFF.

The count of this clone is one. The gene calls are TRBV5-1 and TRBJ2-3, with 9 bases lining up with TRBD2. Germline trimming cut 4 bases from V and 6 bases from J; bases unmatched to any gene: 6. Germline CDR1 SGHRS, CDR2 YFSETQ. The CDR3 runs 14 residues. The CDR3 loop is CASSGAGTSDTQYF. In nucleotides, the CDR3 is TGCGCCAGCAGCGGAGCCGGGACTAGCGATACGCAGTATTTT.

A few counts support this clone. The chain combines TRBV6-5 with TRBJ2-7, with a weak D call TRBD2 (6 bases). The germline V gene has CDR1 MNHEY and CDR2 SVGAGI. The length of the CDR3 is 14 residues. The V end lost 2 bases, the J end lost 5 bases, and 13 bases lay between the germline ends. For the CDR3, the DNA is TGTGCCAGCAGTTACGTGGAGGGGAGGCACGAGCAGTACTTC. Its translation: CASSYVEGRHEQYF.

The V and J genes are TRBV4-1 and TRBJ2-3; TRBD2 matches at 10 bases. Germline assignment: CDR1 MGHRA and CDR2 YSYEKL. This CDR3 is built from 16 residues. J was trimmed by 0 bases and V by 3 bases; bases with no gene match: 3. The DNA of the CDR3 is TGCGCCAGCAGCCAGAGAGCGGGAGGGAGCACAGATACGCAGTATTTT. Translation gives CASSQRAGGSTDTQYF.

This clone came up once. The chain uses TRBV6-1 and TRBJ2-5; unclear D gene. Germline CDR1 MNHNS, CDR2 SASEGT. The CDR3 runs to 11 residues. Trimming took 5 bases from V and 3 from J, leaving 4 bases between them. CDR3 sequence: CASSYKETQYF. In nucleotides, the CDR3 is TGTGCCAGCAGTTACAAAGAGACCCAGTACTTC.

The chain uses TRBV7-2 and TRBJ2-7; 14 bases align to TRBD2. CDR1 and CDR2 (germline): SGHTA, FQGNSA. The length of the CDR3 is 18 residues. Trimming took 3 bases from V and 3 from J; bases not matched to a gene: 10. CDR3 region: CASSLQTGTSGSIYEQYF. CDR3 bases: TGTGCCAGCAGCTTGCAGACCGGGACTAGCGGGAGCATCTACGAGCAGTACTTC.

CDR3 sequence: CASSLLRDTQYF. The CDR3 nucleotides are TGCGCCAGCAGCTTGTTGCGAGATACGCAGTATTTT. The rearrangement uses TRBV5-1 and TRBJ2-3, with D uncertain. The V and J ends lost 1 base and 5 bases respectively, with 5 bases between them. The CDR3 is made up of 12 amino acids. CDR1 and CDR2 (germline): SGHRS, YFSETQ.

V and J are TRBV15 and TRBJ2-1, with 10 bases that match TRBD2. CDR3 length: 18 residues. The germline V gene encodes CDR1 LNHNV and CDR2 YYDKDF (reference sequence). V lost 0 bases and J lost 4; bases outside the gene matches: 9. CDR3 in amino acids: CATSRDDLGLALYNEQFF. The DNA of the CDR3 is TGTGCCACCAGCAGAGATGATTTGGGACTAGCGCTTTACAATGAGCAGTTCTTC.

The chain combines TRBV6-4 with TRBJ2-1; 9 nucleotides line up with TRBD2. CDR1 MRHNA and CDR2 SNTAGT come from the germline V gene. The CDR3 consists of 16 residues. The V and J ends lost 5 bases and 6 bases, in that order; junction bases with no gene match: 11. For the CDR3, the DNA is TGTGCCAGCAGTCTTATAGCGGGAGCAGGGGGCAATGAGCAGTTCTTC. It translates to CASSLIAGAGGNEQFF.

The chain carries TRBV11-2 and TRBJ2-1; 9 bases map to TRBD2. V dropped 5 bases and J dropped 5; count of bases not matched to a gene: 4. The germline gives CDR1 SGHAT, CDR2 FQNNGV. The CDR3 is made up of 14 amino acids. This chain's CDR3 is CASSVAGVNNEQFF. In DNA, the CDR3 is TGTGCCAGCAGCGTAGCGGGAGTGAACAATGAGCAGTTCTTC.

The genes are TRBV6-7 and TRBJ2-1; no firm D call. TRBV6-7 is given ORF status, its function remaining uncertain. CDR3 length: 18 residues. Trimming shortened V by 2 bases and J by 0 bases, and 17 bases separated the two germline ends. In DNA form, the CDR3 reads TGTGCCAGCAGTTACCCAGCCGATAGGAGCGACTCCTACAATGAGCAGTTCTTC. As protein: CASSYPADRSDSYNEQFF.